This TCR beta chain stems from a study of post-analysis software for immune sequencing data (dated by TCRdb to the mid-2010s). Context from the whole study: The recorded disease courses included relapsing-remitting, secondary progressive and progressive-relapsing multiple sclerosis, and some patients had no subtype annotation. The patient repertoires were compared against around eleven previously published healthy control repertoires obtained from donors aged about 6 to 26 years. A subset of samples was prepared in parallel using single-end sample barcoding, then pooled and co-amplified after Illumina adapter ligation. Broad study findings and their caveats: Significantly higher frequencies in patients than in controls were found for roughly 5 TRBV segments, including TRBV5-6, TRBV5-1 and TRBV20-1. Direct clustering with F measure showed strong co-clustering of samples prepared in the same batch, prompting a batch-effect correction. The multiple sclerosis patient group was slightly younger than the control group. Compared with controls, multiple sclerosis patients had significantly lower normalized Chao1 diversity, a finding suggesting substantial peripheral T-cell clonal expansion.

Library preparation employed PCR. The sequencing machine was an Illumina HiSeq 2500. To reduce PCR and sequencing biases, unique molecular identifiers were built into the TCR beta cDNA libraries. Roughly 0.5 million cDNA molecules were obtained per 1 to 10 million input T cells, so each molecule approximated one T cell. The patient libraries were prepared and sequenced with the same protocol used for the earlier healthy control dataset. Samples belonging to the same batch were prepared together, multiplexed and sequenced on a shared HiSeq lane. From the authors' description of their analysis: Raw barcoded reads were processed with MIGEC, and single-read molecular identifier groups were discarded before consensus assembly and CDR3 extraction. Clonotype tables were post-analysed with VDJtools, normalizing diversity by down-sampling all datasets to the smallest sample size. In repertoire overlap clustering, CDR3 amino acid sequences, but not nucleotide sequences, were matched to correct batch-related cross-sample contamination. TCRdb reworked the public reads: Q25 trimming with fastp, MiXCR clone assembly, productive beta chains retained. Entries that share a CDR3 protein sequence are merged under the most common genes and DNA. The V and J calls follow TCRdb's processing rather than the paper's. Counted in this sample were about 820,000 distinct CDR3 sequences; about 50% of them appeared once. The top ten clonotypes cover approximately 4.5% of the sample.

The CDR3 goes from the cysteine to the phenylalanine over 13 residues. Only the CDR3 DNA stays, 39 bases, in frame from base 1. Trimming at the junction amounts to 6 bases on V and 5 bases on J, and the germline ends lie 16 bases apart. CDR1 and CDR2, looked up from the germline V gene, are SQVTM and ANQGSEA. There are a few counts of this clonotype. It has no known antigen specificity. No much larger clonotype is one base removed from it; base qualities were not supplied. To demonstrate the VDJtools post-analysis software, the study profiled TCR beta repertoires from the peripheral blood of some 13 young patients with multiple sclerosis. The multiple sclerosis patients were children and adolescents ranging in age from 6 to 15 years.

The rearranged segments are TRBV29-1 and TRBJ2-5; TRBD2 is possibly the D segment (8 matching bases). Specimen: blood. The sequence was collected from a girl aged 10-17 years with multiple sclerosis. The DNA sequence is TGCAGCGTACGGGAGGGGGCGTGGGAGACCCAGTACTTC. This codes for CSVREGAWETQYF.